This TCR beta chain stems from a study of T cells in tumors after PD-1 blockade. The data were produced by immunoSEQ multiplex PCR, yet TCRdb's version contains in-frame clones alone and is incomplete. The sample includes some 1,600 clones, roughly 67% of them seen just once. This TCR came from a human donor with cutaneous squamous cell carcinoma. This specimen was tumor tissue, taken before anti-PD-1 treatment.

In nucleotides, the CDR3 is TGTGCCAGCAGCTTGAGTCAGAGAAACACTGAAGCTTTCTTT. It translates to CASSLSQRNTEAFF. The chain links TRBV5-4 to TRBJ1-1; the D is unclear. The V end lost 1 base, the J end lost 2 bases, and 9 bases lay between the germline ends. Germline V gene data show CDR1 as SGHNT and CDR2 as YYREEE (reference sequence). CDR3 length: 14 amino acids.